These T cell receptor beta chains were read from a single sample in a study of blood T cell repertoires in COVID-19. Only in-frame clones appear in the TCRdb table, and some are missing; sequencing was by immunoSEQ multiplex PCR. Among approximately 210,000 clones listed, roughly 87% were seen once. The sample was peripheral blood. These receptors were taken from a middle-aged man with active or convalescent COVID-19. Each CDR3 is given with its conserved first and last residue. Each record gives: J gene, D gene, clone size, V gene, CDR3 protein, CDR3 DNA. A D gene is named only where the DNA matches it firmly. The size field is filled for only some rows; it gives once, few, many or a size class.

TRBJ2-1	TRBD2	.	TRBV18	CASSPPGGRGNEQFF	TGTGCCAGCTCACCACCGGGGGGGAGAGGGAATGAGCAGTTCTTC
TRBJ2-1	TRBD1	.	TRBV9	CASSRTGSDEQFF	TGTGCCAGCAGCCGGACAGGTTCCGATGAGCAGTTCTTC
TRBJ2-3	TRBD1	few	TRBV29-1	CSVSGTGGAGDTQYF	TGCAGCGTTTCCGGGACAGGGGGCGCGGGAGATACGCAGTATTTT
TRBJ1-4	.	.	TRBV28	CASSSGGIEEKLFF	TGTGCCAGCAGCTCGGGGGGGATAGAAGAAAAACTGTTTTTT
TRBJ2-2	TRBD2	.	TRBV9	CASNPLAGGPGELFF	TGTGCCAGCAACCCACTAGCGGGAGGGCCCGGGGAGCTGTTTTTT
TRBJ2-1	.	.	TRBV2	CASSETSVAYNEQFF	TGTGCCAGCAGTGAAACGAGCGTAGCCTACAATGAGCAGTTCTTC
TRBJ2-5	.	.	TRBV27	CASSLLAFQETQYF	TGTGCCAGCAGTTTATTGGCCTTCCAAGAGACCCAGTACTTC
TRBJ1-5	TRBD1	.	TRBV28	CASSPLLTGVQPQHF	TGTGCCAGCAGCCCACTCCTCACAGGGGTTCAGCCCCAGCATTTT
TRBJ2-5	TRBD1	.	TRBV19	CASSVPYRGETQYF	TGTGCCAGTAGCGTCCCCTACAGGGGAGAGACCCAGTACTTC
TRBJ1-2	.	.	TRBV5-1	CASGSNYGYTF	TGCGCCAGCGGCAGTAACTATGGCTACACCTTC
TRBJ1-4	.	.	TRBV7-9	CASFDPGQGSEKLFF	TGTGCCAGCTTCGATCCTGGGCAGGGGAGCGAAAAACTGTTTTTT
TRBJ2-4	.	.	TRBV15	CATGMGRAKNIQYF	TGTGCCACCGGCATGGGGAGGGCCAAAAACATTCAGTACTTC
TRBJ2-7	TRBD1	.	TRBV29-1	CSVAGQGAWTYEQYF	TGCAGCGTAGCCGGACAGGGGGCTTGGACTTACGAGCAGTACTTC
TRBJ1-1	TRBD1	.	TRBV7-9	CASSQEQGAGTEAFF	TGTGCCAGCAGCCAAGAACAGGGGGCTGGGACTGAAGCTTTCTTT
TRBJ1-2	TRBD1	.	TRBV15	CATSGGTGYGYTF	TGTGCCACCAGCGGCGGGACAGGCTATGGCTACACCTTC
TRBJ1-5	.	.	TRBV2	CASSEGGAPQHF	TGTGCCAGCAGCGAGGGAGGAGCGCCCCAGCATTTT
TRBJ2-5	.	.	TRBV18	CASSPLGWRQETQYF	TGTGCCAGCTCACCCCTCGGTTGGAGACAAGAGACCCAGTACTTC
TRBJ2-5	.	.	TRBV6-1	CASSESDSSLGETQYF	TGTGCCAGCAGTGAATCGGACAGTTCCCTGGGAGAGACCCAGTACTTC
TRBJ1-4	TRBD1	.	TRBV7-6	CASSLWTGGGTTNEKLFF	TGTGCCAGCAGCTTGTGGACAGGGGGAGGAACAACTAATGAAAAACTGTTTTTT
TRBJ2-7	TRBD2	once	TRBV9	CASSVGAGEYEQYF	TGTGCCAGCAGCGTAGGTGCGGGGGAATACGAGCAGTACTTC
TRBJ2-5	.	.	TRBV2	CASSDYARETQYF	TGTGCCAGCAGTGACTACGCCCGGGAGACCCAGTACTTC
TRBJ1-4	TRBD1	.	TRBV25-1	CASSAHRGEDEKLFF	TGTGCCAGCAGTGCGCACAGGGGAGAAGATGAAAAACTGTTTTTT
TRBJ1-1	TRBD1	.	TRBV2	CASLPMGRGQTEAFF	TGTGCCAGCCTGCCCATGGGCAGGGGGCAAACTGAAGCTTTCTTT
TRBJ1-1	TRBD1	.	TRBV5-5	CASSVPGGRAFF	TGTGCCAGCAGCGTACCAGGGGGCCGAGCTTTCTTT
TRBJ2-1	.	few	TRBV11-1	CASSENRVEEQFF	TGTGCCAGCAGCGAAAACAGGGTCGAAGAGCAGTTCTTC
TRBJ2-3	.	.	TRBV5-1	CASYTGSGTDTQYF	TGCGCCAGCTACACAGGGAGCGGTACAGATACGCAGTATTTT
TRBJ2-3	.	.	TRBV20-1	CSAVLMDTQYF	TGCAGTGCCGTCTTAATGGATACGCAGTATTTT
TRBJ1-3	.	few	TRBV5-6	CASSWMIRDSGNTIYF	TGTGCCAGCAGCTGGATGATCCGGGACTCTGGAAACACCATATATTTT
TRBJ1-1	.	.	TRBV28	CASSLGGGAFF	TGTGCCAGCAGCCTCGGCGGGGGAGCTTTCTTT
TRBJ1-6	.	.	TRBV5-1	CASSSSGVPGSPLHF	TGCGCCAGCAGCTCCTCAGGGGTGCCGGGGTCACCCCTCCACTTT
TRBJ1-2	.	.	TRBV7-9	CASSFGTGNPGYGYTF	TGTGCCAGCAGCTTCGGCACAGGAAACCCTGGCTATGGCTACACCTTC
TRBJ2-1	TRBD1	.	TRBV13	CASSLARQGWGNEQFF	TGTGCCAGCAGCTTAGCTCGACAGGGCTGGGGCAATGAGCAGTTCTTC
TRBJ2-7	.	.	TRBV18	CASSPSRDYEQYF	TGTGCCAGCTCACCCTCTCGAGATTACGAGCAGTACTTC
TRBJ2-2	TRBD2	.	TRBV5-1	CASSFLAGGLNTGELFF	TGCGCCAGCAGCTTTTTAGCGGGAGGGCTGAACACCGGGGAGCTGTTTTTT
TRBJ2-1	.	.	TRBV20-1	CSARQGNEQFF	TGCAGTGCTAGACAGGGGAATGAGCAGTTCTTC
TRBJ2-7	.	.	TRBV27	CASSAAGPSYEQYF	TGTGCCAGCAGCGCAGCGGGCCCATCCTACGAGCAGTACTTC
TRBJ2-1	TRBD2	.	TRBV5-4	CASSLGLREAYNEQFF	TGTGCCAGCAGCTTGGGTTTGCGGGAGGCCTACAATGAGCAGTTCTTC
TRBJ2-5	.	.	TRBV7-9	CAGGGGQAVGETQYF	TGTGCCGGAGGTGGAGGGCAGGCGGTAGGAGAGACCCAGTACTTC
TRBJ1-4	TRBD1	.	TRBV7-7	CASSLAPGQRCEKLFF	TGTGCTAGCAGCTTAGCCCCGGGACAGCGCTGTGAAAAACTGTTTTTT
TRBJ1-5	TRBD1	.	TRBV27	CASREQGAGDQPQHF	TGTGCCAGCAGGGAACAGGGGGCGGGGGATCAGCCCCAGCATTTT
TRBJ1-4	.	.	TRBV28	CASSRTDRTTNEKLFF	TGTGCCAGCAGCAGAACTGACAGGACAACTAATGAAAAACTGTTTTTT
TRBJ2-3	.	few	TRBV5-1	CASSLEGGSTDTQYF	TGCGCCAGCAGCTTGGAGGGAGGAAGCACAGATACGCAGTATTTT
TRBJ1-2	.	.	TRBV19	CASNLGGSNYGYTF	TGTGCCAGTAATCTAGGCGGAAGTAACTATGGCTACACCTTC
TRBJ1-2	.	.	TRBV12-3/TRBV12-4	CASSLGGGTGYTF	TGTGCCAGCAGTTTGGGAGGGGGGACCGGCTACACCTTC
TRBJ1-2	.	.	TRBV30	CALNRAGVGSGVF	TGTGCCCTCAACAGGGCAGGGGTAGGATCAGGCGTCTTC
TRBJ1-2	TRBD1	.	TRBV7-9	CASSSSPQGAQGYTF	TGTGCCAGCAGCTCAAGCCCACAGGGGGCGCAAGGCTACACCTTC
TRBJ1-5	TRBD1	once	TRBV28	CASSGDRGLISNQPQHF	TGTGCCAGCTCCGGCGACAGGGGGTTAATTAGCAATCAGCCCCAGCATTTT
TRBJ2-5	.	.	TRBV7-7	CASSRHPNQGGETQYF	TGTGCCAGCAGCCGCCATCCGAATCAAGGCGGAGAGACCCAGTACTTC
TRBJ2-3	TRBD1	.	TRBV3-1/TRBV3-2	CASAGGENTDTQYF	TGTGCCAGCGCAGGGGGCGAGAACACAGATACGCAGTATTTT
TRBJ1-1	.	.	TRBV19	CASTQATGWGEAFF	TGTGCCAGTACCCAGGCCACTGGGTGGGGCGAGGCTTTCTTT
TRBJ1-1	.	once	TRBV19	CASKQTAVTEAFF	TGTGCCAGTAAACAAACCGCGGTCACTGAAGCTTTCTTT
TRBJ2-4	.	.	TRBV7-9	CASSPPGPSIQYF	TGTGCCAGCAGCCCTCCAGGGCCCAGCATTCAGTACTTC
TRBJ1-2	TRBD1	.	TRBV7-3	CASSLAGGSGYTF	TGTGCCAGCAGCTTGGCAGGGGGCAGTGGCTACACCTTC
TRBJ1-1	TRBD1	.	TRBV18	CASSKLGTETLLLNTEAFF	TGTGCCAGCTCAAAATTGGGGACAGAAACCCTCCTATTGAACACTGAAGCTTTCTTT
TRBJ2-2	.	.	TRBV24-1	CATSVWETGELFF	TGTGCCACCAGTGTATGGGAGACCGGGGAGCTGTTTTTT
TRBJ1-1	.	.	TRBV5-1	CASSLLALNTEAFF	TGCGCCAGCAGCTTGTTAGCATTGAACACTGAAGCTTTCTTT
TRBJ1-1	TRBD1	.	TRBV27	CASSSGTGEVDTEAFF	TGTGCCAGCAGTTCAGGGACAGGGGAAGTGGACACTGAAGCTTTCTTT